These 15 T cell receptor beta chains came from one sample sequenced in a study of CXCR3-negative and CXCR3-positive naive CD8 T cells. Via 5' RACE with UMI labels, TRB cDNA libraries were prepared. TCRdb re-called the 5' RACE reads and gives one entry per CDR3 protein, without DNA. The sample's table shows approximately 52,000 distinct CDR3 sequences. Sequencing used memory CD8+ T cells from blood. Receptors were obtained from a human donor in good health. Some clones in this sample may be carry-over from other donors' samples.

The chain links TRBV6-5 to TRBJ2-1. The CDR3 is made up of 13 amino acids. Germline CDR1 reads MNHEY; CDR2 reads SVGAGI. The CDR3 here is CASSYSQYNEQFF.

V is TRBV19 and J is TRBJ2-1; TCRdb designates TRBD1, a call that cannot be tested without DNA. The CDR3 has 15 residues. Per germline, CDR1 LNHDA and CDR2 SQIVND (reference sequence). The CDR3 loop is CASSQGGRSYNEQFF.

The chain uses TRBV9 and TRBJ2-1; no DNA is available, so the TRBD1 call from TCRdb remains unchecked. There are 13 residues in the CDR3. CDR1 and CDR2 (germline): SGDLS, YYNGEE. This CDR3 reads CASSAGGNNEQFF.

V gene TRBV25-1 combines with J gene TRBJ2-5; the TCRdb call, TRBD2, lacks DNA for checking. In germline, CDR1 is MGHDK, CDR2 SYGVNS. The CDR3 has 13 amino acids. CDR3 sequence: CAAEGWGQETQYF.

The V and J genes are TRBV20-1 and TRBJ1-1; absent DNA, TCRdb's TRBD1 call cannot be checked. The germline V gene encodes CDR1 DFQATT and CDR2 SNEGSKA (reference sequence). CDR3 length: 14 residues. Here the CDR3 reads CSARESPTDTEAFF.

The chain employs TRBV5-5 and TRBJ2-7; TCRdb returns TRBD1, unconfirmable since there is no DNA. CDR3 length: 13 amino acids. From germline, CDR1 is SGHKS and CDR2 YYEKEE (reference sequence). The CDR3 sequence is CASSYDRWPEQYF.

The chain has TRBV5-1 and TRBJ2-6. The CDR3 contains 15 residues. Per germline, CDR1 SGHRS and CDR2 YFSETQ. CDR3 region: CASSSLLSGANVLTF. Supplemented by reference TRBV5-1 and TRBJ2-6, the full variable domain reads KAGVTQTPRYLIKTRGQQVTLSCSPISGHRSVSWYQQTPGQGLQFLFEYFSETQRNKGNFPGRFSGRQFSNSRSEMNVSTLELGDSALYLCASSSLLSGANVLTFGAGSRLTVL.

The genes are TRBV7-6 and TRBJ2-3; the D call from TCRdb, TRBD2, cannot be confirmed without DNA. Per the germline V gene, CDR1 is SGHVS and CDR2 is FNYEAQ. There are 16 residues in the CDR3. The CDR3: CASSLAGEAWGDTQYF.

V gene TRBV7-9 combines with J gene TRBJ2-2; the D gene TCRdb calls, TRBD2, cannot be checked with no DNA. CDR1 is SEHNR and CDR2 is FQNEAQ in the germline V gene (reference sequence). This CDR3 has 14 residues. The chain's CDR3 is CASSRGANTGELFF.

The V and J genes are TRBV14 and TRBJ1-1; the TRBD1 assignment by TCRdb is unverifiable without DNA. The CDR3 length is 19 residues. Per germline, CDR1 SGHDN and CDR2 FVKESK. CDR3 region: CASSPLDSDLNYYNTEAFF.

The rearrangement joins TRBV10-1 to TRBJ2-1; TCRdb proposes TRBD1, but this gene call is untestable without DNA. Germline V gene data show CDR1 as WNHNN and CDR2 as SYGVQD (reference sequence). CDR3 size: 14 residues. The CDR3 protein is CASTRDGAYNEQFF.

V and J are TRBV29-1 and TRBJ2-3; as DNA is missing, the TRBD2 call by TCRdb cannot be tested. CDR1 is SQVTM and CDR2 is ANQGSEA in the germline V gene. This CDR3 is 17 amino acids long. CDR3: CSVEEPPSGGAGDTQYF.

The CDR3 reads CASRQHSSYEQYF. The J gene is TRBJ2-7, the V gene TRBV6-1; TCRdb calls TRBD1, which cannot be checked without DNA. This CDR3 contains 13 residues. Germline CDR1 reads MNHNS; CDR2 reads SASEGT.

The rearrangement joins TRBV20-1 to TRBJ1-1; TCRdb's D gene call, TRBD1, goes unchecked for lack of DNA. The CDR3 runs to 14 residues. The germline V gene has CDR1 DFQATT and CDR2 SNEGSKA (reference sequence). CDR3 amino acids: CSINREGGHTEAFF.

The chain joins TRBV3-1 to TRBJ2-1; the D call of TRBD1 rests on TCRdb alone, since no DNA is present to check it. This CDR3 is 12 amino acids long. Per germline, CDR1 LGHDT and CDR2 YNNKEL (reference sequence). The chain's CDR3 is CASSQQGNEQFF.